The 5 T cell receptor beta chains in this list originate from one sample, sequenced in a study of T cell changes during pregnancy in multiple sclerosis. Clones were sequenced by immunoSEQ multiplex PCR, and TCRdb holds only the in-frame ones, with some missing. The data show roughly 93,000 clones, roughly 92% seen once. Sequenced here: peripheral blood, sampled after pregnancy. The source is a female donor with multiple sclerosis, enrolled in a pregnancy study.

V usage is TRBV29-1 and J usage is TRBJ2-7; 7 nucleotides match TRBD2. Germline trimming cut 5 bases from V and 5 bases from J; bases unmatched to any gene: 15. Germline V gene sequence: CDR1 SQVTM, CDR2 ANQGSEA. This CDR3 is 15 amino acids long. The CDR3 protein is CSVPLGSGGRNEQYF. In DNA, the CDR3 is TGCAGCGTTCCCTTAGGGTCGGGGGGAAGGAACGAGCAGTACTTC.

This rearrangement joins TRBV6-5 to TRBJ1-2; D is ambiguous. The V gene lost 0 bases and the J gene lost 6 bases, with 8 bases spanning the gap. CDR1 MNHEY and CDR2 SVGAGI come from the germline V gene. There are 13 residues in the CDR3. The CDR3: CASSYSKHHGYTF. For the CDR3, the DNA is TGTGCCAGCAGTTACTCGAAACATCATGGCTACACCTTC.

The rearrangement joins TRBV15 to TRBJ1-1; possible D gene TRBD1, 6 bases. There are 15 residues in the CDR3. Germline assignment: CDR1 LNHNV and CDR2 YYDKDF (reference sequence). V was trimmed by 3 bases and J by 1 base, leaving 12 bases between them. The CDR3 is CATSRLQGKNTEAFF. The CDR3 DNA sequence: TGTGCCACCAGCAGGCTACAGGGAAAGAACACTGAAGCTTTCTTT.

CDR3 nucleotide sequence: TGTGCCAGCTCAGCGGGGGGCCTGGGTGAGCAGTTCTTC. It specifies CASSAGGLGEQFF. The chain links TRBV18 to TRBJ2-1; 8 bases fit TRBD2. The germline V gene encodes CDR1 KGHSH and CDR2 LQKENI. The CDR3 covers 13 residues. V dropped 5 bases and J dropped 9; count of bases not matched to a gene: 6.

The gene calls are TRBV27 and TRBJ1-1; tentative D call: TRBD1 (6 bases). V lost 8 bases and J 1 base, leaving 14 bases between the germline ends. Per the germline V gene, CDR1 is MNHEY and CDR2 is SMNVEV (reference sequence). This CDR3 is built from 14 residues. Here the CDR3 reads CASFLHRENTEAFF. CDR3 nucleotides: TGTGCCAGCTTTTTACACAGGGAGAACACTGAAGCTTTCTTT.